This T cell receptor (beta chain) was profiled in a study of post-analysis software for immune sequencing data. Whole-study context: Disease courses included relapsing-remitting, secondary progressive and progressive-relapsing multiple sclerosis.

General study findings and limits: Included in a set of roughly five TRBV segments more frequent in patients than controls were TRBV5-6, TRBV5-1 and TRBV20-1. Patients with multiple sclerosis recorded significantly lower normalized Chao1 diversity than controls, the study found.

Unique molecular identifiers were built into the TCR beta cDNA libraries. T cells numbering roughly 1 to 11 million yielded cDNA molecules that totaled about 500,000. TCRdb itself ran the PCR reads through MiXCR, one entry per CDR3 protein. Here the sample spans 450,000 to 700,000 distinct CDR3 sequences, about 40% being singletons. A word on this clonotype: The antigen remains undetermined.

This CDR3 has 14 residues. Germline V lookup: CDR1 SNHLY, CDR2 FYNNEI. This receptor was obtained from a girl aged 10-17 years with multiple sclerosis. The chain links TRBV2 to TRBJ2-5; perhaps TRBD2 as D (6 bases). The last part of the DNA fits TRBJ2-7 better; the J call may be wrong. The sequenced sample consisted of blood. CDR3 nucleotide sequence: TGTGCCAGCAGTGACACCCGGGCTAGCGACGAGCAGTACTTC. This encodes CASSDTRASDEQYF.